Reported below is one TCR beta chain. This entry is derived from a study of PD-L1 blockade in urothelial cancer. The time point here: pretreatment peripheral blood. V gave up 0 bases and J gave up 5 bases, with 13 bases separating them. The CDR3 is made up of 15 amino acids. Germline CDR1 reads LGHNA; CDR2 reads YNFKEQ. TCRdb's table, derived via immunoSEQ multiplex PCR, lists solely in-frame clones and lacks some. The sample yields roughly 54,000 clones, about 83% seen once. This clonotype was sampled from a woman aged 60-75 years with urothelial cancer. This specimen was PBMCs, taken around atezolizumab (anti-PD-L1) treatment. V gene TRBV4-2 combines with J gene TRBJ1-1; D is perhaps TRBD1 (6 bases). CDR3 loop: CASSQDGQGMTEAFF. In nucleotides, the CDR3 is TGTGCCAGCAGCCAAGATGGGCAGGGGATGACTGAAGCTTTCTTT.